A single T cell receptor beta chain is shown here with its context. Per germline, CDR1 KGHDR and CDR2 SFDVKD. V lost 2 bases to trimming and J lost 4 bases; unmatched junction nucleotides: 2. The CDR3 runs 15 residues. Survey-level TCR beta sequencing used the immunoSEQ assay. Clones were read by immunoSEQ multiplex PCR, and TCRdb kept only the in-frame ones, dropping some. The table includes nearly 70,000 clones, 90% to 95% detected once. The sample consisted of PBMCs. This TCR was sampled from a man in his forties or fifties with rheumatoid arthritis. This chain joins TRBV24-1 and TRBJ1-5; 9 nucleotides line up with TRBD1. The CDR3 loop is CATSDSGTGNQPQHF. The CDR3 nucleotides read TGTGCCACCAGTGATTCCGGGACAGGGAATCAGCCCCAGCATTTT.